Each of the 26 T cell receptor beta chains below was sequenced from the same sample in a study of identifying expanded T cells in peripheral blood. Libraries were prepared by immunoSEQ multiplex PCR; TCRdb keeps only in-frame clonotypes and omits some of them. The sample carries about 58,000 clones, around 90% recorded once. The sequenced material came from blood. These receptors originate from a person aged 18 to 70 in good health.

The V and J genes are TRBV29-1 and TRBJ2-3; D call uncertain. This CDR3 has 12 amino acids. Germline values: CDR1 SQVTM, CDR2 ANQGSEA. Trimming left V 4 bases short and J 2 bases short, with 7 bases between. The CDR3 DNA is TGCAGCGTTGTTAGTCCCACAGATACGCAGTATTTT. This codes for CSVVSPTDTQYF.

The V call is TRBV7-2, the J call TRBJ1-6, with a tentative D call TRBD1 (6 bases). This CDR3 has 16 amino acids. V gave up 4 bases and J gave up 0 bases, with 10 bases separating them. CDR1 and CDR2 from the germline V gene are SGHTA and FQGNSA. The CDR3 spells CASSWTESSYNSPLHF. CDR3 sequence (DNA): TGTGCCAGCAGCTGGACAGAGAGCTCCTATAATTCACCCCTCCACTTT.

The chain recombines TRBV5-8 with TRBJ1-4; possibly TRBD1 for D (5 bases). V gave up 2 bases and J gave up 5 bases, with 16 bases separating them. Germline CDR1 and CDR2: SGHTS and YDEGEE. The CDR3 contains 16 residues. The CDR3 nucleotides are TGTGCCAGCAGCTTAAAGCTGGGGACTGAGAATGAAAAACTGTTTTTT. Encoded protein: CASSLKLGTENEKLFF. The variable domain in full, with the rest retrieved from reference TRBV5-8 and TRBJ1-4, is EAGVTQSPTHLIKTRGQQATLRCSPISGHTSVYWYQQALGLGLQFLLWYDEGEERNRGNFPPRFSGRQFPNYSSELNVNALELEDSALYLCASSLKLGTENEKLFFGSGTQLSVL.

The genes are TRBV28 and TRBJ2-1; 12 nucleotides agree with TRBD2. This CDR3 spans 16 amino acids. The V segment lost 10 bases and the J segment 8 bases; nucleotides outside the gene matches: 15. Germline CDR1 is MDHEN and CDR2 is SYDVKM. The CDR3 is CATNYPATSGSHEQFF. DNA of the CDR3: TGTGCCACCAATTACCCCGCGACTAGCGGGAGCCATGAGCAGTTCTTC.

CDR3: CASSQVGVGEQFF. The CDR3 DNA sequence: TGCGCCAGCAGCCAAGTGGGGGTGGGTGAGCAGTTCTTC. J is TRBJ2-1 and V is TRBV4-1, with D tentatively TRBD1 or TRBD2 (5 bases each). V shed 1 base and J shed 9 bases, with 10 bases lying between them. The CDR3 consists of 13 residues. Germline CDR1 is MGHRA and CDR2 is YSYEKL.

The V gene is TRBV10-3, the J gene TRBJ2-7, with 9 bases matching TRBD1. V was clipped by 7 bases and J by 4 bases; unmatched bases: 5. The germline V gene encodes CDR1 ENHRY and CDR2 SYGVKD. The CDR3 loop spans 13 amino acids. The DNA of the CDR3 is TGTGCCATCACACCGGGACAGGGATACGAGCAGTACTTC. Amino acids: CAITPGQGYEQYF.

V usage is TRBV5-1 and J usage is TRBJ1-1; TRBD1 matches 10 bases. V lost 4 bases to trimming and J lost 1 base; unmatched junction nucleotides: 7. The CDR3 sequence is 16 residues long. Germline V gene lookup returns CDR1 SGHRS and CDR2 YFSETQ. The CDR3: CASSTGTGVSNTEAFF. The CDR3 DNA sequence: TGCGCCAGCAGCACCGGGACAGGGGTCTCGAACACTGAAGCTTTCTTT.

This chain connects TRBV6-6 to TRBJ2-3; TRBD1 matches at 9 bases. With V trimmed by 2 bases and J by 11 bases, 5 bases remained unmatched. CDR3 length: 13 residues. Germline lookup yields CDR1 MNHNY and CDR2 SVGAGI (reference sequence). The CDR3 sequence is CASSYDRGLRQYF. The CDR3 nucleotides read TGTGCCAGCAGTTACGACAGGGGGTTGCGGCAGTATTTT.

The chain recombines TRBV29-1 with TRBJ2-7; tentative D call: TRBD2 (6 bases). The CDR3 length is 12 residues. Germline V gene sequence: CDR1 SQVTM, CDR2 ANQGSEA. The ends were cut back, 6 bases at V and 5 bases at J, with 14 bases in the middle. CDR3 in amino acids: CSVSDRGNEQYF. The CDR3, as DNA: TGCAGCGTCTCTGACCGCGGGAACGAGCAGTACTTC.

The chain combines TRBV9 with TRBJ1-2; D unresolved. The CDR3 spans 14 residues. V was cut by 7 bases and J by 0 bases, with 13 bases left in between. Germline CDR1 SGDLS, CDR2 YYNGEE. The CDR3 DNA reads TGTGCCAGCGCCGGAGTCGGTACTAACTATGGCTACACCTTC. As protein: CASAGVGTNYGYTF.

This clone has at least ten counts. The chain uses TRBV6-6 and TRBJ2-7; 7 positions match TRBD2. Losses at the gene ends were 2 bases for V and 5 bases for J; bases not matched to a gene: 6. This CDR3 region has 14 residues. Germline values: CDR1 MNHNY, CDR2 SVGAGI (reference sequence). The CDR3 reads CASSYGGGVHEQYF. For the CDR3, the DNA is TGTGCCAGCAGTTACGGGGGAGGGGTCCACGAGCAGTACTTC.

The rearrangement uses TRBV14 and TRBJ2-7, with TRBD2 matching over 7 bases. The CDR3 length is 16 residues. Germline V gene sequence: CDR1 SGHDN, CDR2 FVKESK. The trim removed 3 bases at V and 5 bases at J, leaving 13 bases unmatched. CDR3 in amino acids: CASSHLAGTTIDEQYF. The CDR3 DNA reads TGTGCCAGCAGCCACCTGGCGGGGACTACCATCGACGAGCAGTACTTC.

The chain recombines TRBV27 with TRBJ2-5; D perhaps matches TRBD2 (6 bases). Germline V gene data show CDR1 as MNHEY and CDR2 as SMNVEV (reference sequence). Trimming removed 2 bases at V and 7 bases at J, with 20 bases between. The CDR3 is 16 residues long. The DNA for the CDR3 is TGTGCCAGCAGTTTAATTGCAGGGCTCGACGGGGGGACCCAGTACTTC. Translation gives CASSLIAGLDGGTQYF.

This sequence joins TRBV27 and TRBJ1-1, with TRBD1 matching 10 bases. CDR1 is MNHEY and CDR2 is SMNVEV in the germline V gene (reference sequence). This CDR3 is built from 15 residues. V shed 5 bases, J shed 3 bases, and the junction held 6 bases outside the gene matches. The CDR3 loop is CASSRDRGGDTEAFF. CDR3 DNA: TGTGCCAGCAGTAGGGACAGGGGAGGTGACACTGAAGCTTTCTTT.

The genes are TRBV2 and TRBJ1-2, with no clear D. This CDR3 contains 15 residues. Germline lookup yields CDR1 SNHLY and CDR2 FYNNEI. Trimming left V 6 bases short and J 4 bases short, with 18 bases between. CDR3 residues: CASRKSETEGYGYTF. In nucleotides, the CDR3 is TGTGCCAGCAGGAAATCAGAAACAGAGGGCTATGGCTACACCTTC.

This chain uses TRBV7-2 with TRBJ1-2, with 7 positions matching TRBD1. The germline gives CDR1 SGHTA, CDR2 FQGNSA. J lost 5 bases, V lost 4 bases, and 7 bases had no gene match. The CDR3 sequence is 14 residues long. The CDR3 DNA reads TGTGCCAGCAGCTCGGACAGGTCTGGGTATGGCTACACCTTC. This sequence encodes CASSSDRSGYGYTF.

The gene calls are TRBV18 and TRBJ1-6, with D hard to call. The CDR3 extends over 14 amino acids. Trimming took 4 bases from V and 6 from J, leaving 10 bases between them. The germline V gene has CDR1 KGHSH and CDR2 LQKENI. CDR3 sequence reads: CASSLSQANSPLHF. CDR3 bases: TGTGCCAGCTCACTCAGCCAGGCTAATTCACCCCTCCACTTT.

The chain combines TRBV4-3 with TRBJ1-2, with 8 nucleotides matching TRBD1. Per germline, CDR1 LGHNA and CDR2 YSLEER. The J segment lost 5 bases and the V segment lost 4 bases, leaving 6 bases of the junction unmatched. The CDR3 covers 14 residues. CDR3 residues: CASSLRQGPYGYTF. CDR3 bases: TGCGCCAGCAGCCTTAGACAGGGGCCGTATGGCTACACCTTC.

In its sample, this clone was seen a few times. This sequence joins TRBV15 and TRBJ2-7, with D possibly TRBD1 on 6 matching bases. The CDR3 consists of 16 residues. Germline assignment: CDR1 LNHNV and CDR2 YYDKDF (reference sequence). Deletions cut 1 base from V and 1 base from J, with 14 bases between. CDR3 in amino acids: CATSRGGTQPSYEQYF. For the CDR3, the DNA is TGTGCCACCAGCAGAGGGGGGACACAACCTTCCTACGAGCAGTACTTC.

V and J are TRBV4-1 and TRBJ1-5, with a possible D match to TRBD1 (5 bases). The CDR3 is made up of 16 amino acids. V dropped 0 bases and J dropped 0 bases, with 9 bases sitting between them. CDR1 is MGHRA, CDR2 YSYEKL, per germline. In nucleotides, the CDR3 is TGCGCCAGCAGCCAAGATCGTGGGGGTAGCAATCAGCCCCAGCATTTT. This translates into CASSQDRGGSNQPQHF.

This chain connects TRBV10-3 to TRBJ1-1, with a weak D call TRBD1 (5 bases). Trimming shortened V by 8 bases and J by 1 base, and 8 bases separated the two germline ends. CDR3 length: 12 amino acids. Germline CDR1 is ENHRY and CDR2 is SYGVKD. CDR3: CAILGPNTEAFF. The CDR3 DNA reads TGTGCCATCCTGGGGCCGAACACTGAAGCTTTCTTT.

The chain carries TRBV25-1 and TRBJ1-2; 9 nucleotides match TRBD1. V dropped 3 bases and J dropped 7; count of bases not matched to a gene: 6. The CDR3 sequence is 14 residues long. Germline V gene data show CDR1 as MGHDK and CDR2 as SYGVNS. CDR3 in amino acids: CASSDGTGYGGYTF. DNA for the CDR3: TGTGCCAGCAGTGATGGGACAGGGTACGGTGGCTACACCTTC.

The chain recombines TRBV9 with TRBJ2-5, with TRBD2 matching over 12 bases. Germline values: CDR1 SGDLS, CDR2 YYNGEE. After removal of 4 bases from V and 4 bases from J, the junction contained 8 bases not matched to a gene. The CDR3 sequence is 16 residues long. CDR3 residues: CASSPWTSGVRETQYF. The CDR3 DNA is TGTGCCAGCAGCCCATGGACTAGCGGGGTAAGAGAGACCCAGTACTTC.

The CDR3 spells CASSLTPGGTYGYTF. The DNA for the CDR3 is TGTGCCAGCAGCTTAACTCCGGGGGGGACCTATGGCTACACCTTC. This chain links TRBV9 with TRBJ1-2; the D gene is possibly TRBD1 (5 bases). CDR3 size: 15 residues. CDR1 and CDR2 from the germline V gene are SGDLS and YYNGEE. V was trimmed by 4 bases and J by 4 bases, leaving 17 bases between them.

The V gene is TRBV18, the J gene TRBJ2-5; D ambiguous. The CDR3 runs to 12 residues. Between the trimmed V and J ends, which lost 6 bases and 4 bases, there was a span of 9 bases. Germline CDR1 and CDR2: KGHSH and LQKENI. The CDR3 spells CASSDVGETQYF. In nucleotides, the CDR3 is TGTGCCAGCTCGGATGTAGGAGAGACCCAGTACTTC. Full variable domain (missing parts from reference TRBV18 and TRBJ2-5): NAGVMQNPRHLVRRRGQEARLRCSPMKGHSHVYWYRQLPEEGLKFMVYLQKENIIDESGMPKERFSAEFPKEGPSILRIQQVVRGDSAAYFCASSDVGETQYFGPGTRLLVL.

V usage is TRBV21-1 and J usage is TRBJ2-5. TRBV21-1 is marked as a pseudogene. CDR3 length equals 17 residues. The DNA of the CDR3 is TGTGCCAGCAGCAAATGGGACAATGGGAGGACCCAAGAGACCCAGTACTTC. Its translation: CASSKWDNGRTQETQYF.